Presented here are 16 T cell receptor beta chains from one specimen sequenced in a study of shared clonotypes between healthy human individuals. Here immunoSEQ multiplex PCR was the method, and the copy in TCRdb shows in-frame clones only, minus some. In the table there are under 750,000 clones, 72% of which are singletons. The sequenced sample was memory CD4+ T cells sorted from blood. Subset denoted: CD45RA-negative fraction. The receptor source for this set is a young woman in good health.

This clone was detected only once. The chain employs TRBV7-9 and TRBJ2-5; 8 bases agree with TRBD2. CDR1 and CDR2 from the germline V gene are SEHNR and FQNEAQ (reference sequence). Trimming at V came to 7 bases and at J to 5 bases, leaving 12 bases not matched to a gene. The CDR3 is 15 residues long. CDR3: CASTLSGSLRETQYF. As DNA, the CDR3 is TGTGCCAGCACTTTGAGCGGGAGTTTAAGGGAGACCCAGTACTTC.

The chain is built from TRBV30 and TRBJ2-7; D uncertain. The germline V gene encodes CDR1 GTSNPN and CDR2 SVGIG (reference sequence). The V end was cut by 5 bases, the J end by 4 bases, with 9 bases between. The CDR3 is 11 amino acids. Here the CDR3 reads CAWSPQYEQYF. CDR3 DNA sequence: TGTGCCTGGTCCCCTCAGTACGAGCAGTACTTC.

The chain has TRBV7-7 and TRBJ2-2; 8 bases align to TRBD2. J was trimmed by 4 bases and V by 1 base; bases with no gene match: 8. Germline V gene data show CDR1 as SSHAT and CDR2 as FNYEAQ (reference sequence). The CDR3 extends over 17 amino acids. The chain's CDR3 is CASSLGPGLAGTGELFF. Written as DNA, the CDR3 is TGTGCCAGCAGCTTAGGCCCCGGGCTAGCGGGCACCGGGGAGCTGTTTTTT.

The chain is built from TRBV7-9 and TRBJ1-5; TRBD1 agrees at 9 bases. This CDR3 region has 16 residues. Per germline, CDR1 SEHNR and CDR2 FQNEAQ (reference sequence). The V gene end was trimmed by 5 bases and the J gene end by 7 bases; junction bases not matched to a gene: 12. CDR3 residues: CASSPIGQGQRQPQHF. CDR3 nucleotide sequence: TGTGCCAGCAGCCCAATTGGACAGGGGCAGCGACAGCCCCAGCATTTT.

This clone has ten or more counts. The chain couples TRBV6-1 to TRBJ1-1, with D maybe TRBD1 (6 bases). Trimming removed 7 bases from V and 3 bases from J, with 15 bases in between. Germline V gene lookup returns CDR1 MNHNS and CDR2 SASEGT. This CDR3 spans 14 amino acids. CDR3 DNA: TGTGCCAGCACCCCGACAGGAGAACACACTGAAGCTTTCTTT. This gives the protein CASTPTGEHTEAFF.

The chain is built from TRBV5-1 and TRBJ1-2, with D maybe TRBD1 (6 bases). V was cut by 0 bases and J by 3 bases, with 9 bases left in between. This CDR3 has 14 residues. Germline V CDR1 and CDR2: SGHRS, YFSETQ. In DNA, the CDR3 is TGCGCCAGCAGCTTGGTCTCAGGGGACTATGGCTACACCTTC. Translated: CASSLVSGDYGYTF. Variable domain in full (rest from reference TRBV5-1 and TRBJ1-2): KAGVTQTPRYLIKTRGQQVTLSCSPISGHRSVSWYQQTPGQGLQFLFEYFSETQRNKGNFPGRFSGRQFSNSRSEMNVSTLELGDSALYLCASSLVSGDYGYTFGSGTRLTVV.

J is TRBJ1-5 and V is TRBV18, with 7 bases that match TRBD1. This CDR3 region has 15 residues. Germline assignment: CDR1 KGHSH and CDR2 LQKENI. Losses at the gene ends were 3 bases for V and 6 bases for J; bases not matched to a gene: 8. This chain's CDR3 is CASSPGQVRGQPQHF. CDR3 DNA sequence: TGTGCCAGCTCACCTGGACAGGTTAGAGGTCAGCCCCAGCATTTT. The whole variable domain, remainder taken from reference TRBV18 and TRBJ1-5, is NAGVMQNPRHLVRRRGQEARLRCSPMKGHSHVYWYRQLPEEGLKFMVYLQKENIIDESGMPKERFSAEFPKEGPSILRIQQVVRGDSAAYFCASSPGQVRGQPQHFGDGTRLSIL.

The chain is built from TRBV11-2 and TRBJ2-7, with 7 bases matching TRBD2. The CDR3 sequence is 15 residues long. V lost 0 bases, J lost 2 bases, and 4 bases stayed unmatched. Germline assignment: CDR1 SGHAT and CDR2 FQNNGV. The CDR3: CASSLEASGTYEQYF. DNA of the CDR3: TGTGCCAGCAGCTTAGAGGCTAGCGGTACCTACGAGCAGTACTTC.

In its sample, this clone was seen a few times. The rearrangement uses TRBV5-5 and TRBJ2-1, with TRBD1 matching over 7 bases. This CDR3 is built from 14 residues. CDR1 SGHKS and CDR2 YYEKEE come from the germline V gene (reference sequence). V was pared by 4 bases and J by 6 bases, with 7 bases of the junction left unmatched. CDR3 nucleotides: TGTGCCAGCAGCGGAGAACAGGGGATCAATGAGCAGTTCTTC. It is translated as CASSGEQGINEQFF.

J is TRBJ2-3 and V is TRBV5-4; D is unresolved. Germline V CDR1 and CDR2: SGHNT, YYREEE (reference sequence). The CDR3 loop spans 13 amino acids. V was cut by 1 base and J by 2 bases, with 5 bases left in between. The CDR3 sequence: CASSLYATDTQYF. CDR3 bases: TGTGCCAGCAGCTTGTATGCCACAGATACGCAGTATTTT.

The chain links TRBV9 to TRBJ1-3, with D possibly being TRBD1 (5 bases). Germline V gene data show CDR1 as SGDLS and CDR2 as YYNGEE. The CDR3 is made up of 14 amino acids. Trimming removed 3 bases at V and 6 bases at J, with 13 bases between. The CDR3 DNA follows: TGTGCCAGCAGCGATCAGGCAGGGACAAACACCATATATTTT. Amino acids: CASSDQAGTNTIYF.

This clone was observed a handful of times. The chain uses TRBV25-1 and TRBJ2-4, with 10 bases fitting TRBD1. With 5 bases clipped from V and 7 bases from J, the junction kept 2 bases outside the gene matches. Per the germline V gene, CDR1 is MGHDK and CDR2 is SYGVNS. The CDR3 covers 13 residues. The CDR3 sequence is CASSRQGANIQYF. CDR3 nucleotides: TGTGCCAGCAGTAGACAGGGGGCCAACATTCAGTACTTC.

This clone came up once. Within the sample, other DNA sequences also encode this same CDR3. In nucleotides, the CDR3 is TGTGCCAGCAGCATACAGGGGGATACTGAAGCTTTCTTT. It encodes CASSIQGDTEAFF. J is TRBJ1-1 and V is TRBV7-3; TRBD1 matches at 8 bases. The CDR3 has 13 residues. V dropped 5 bases and J dropped 5; count of bases not matched to a gene: 4. The germline V gene has CDR1 SGHTA and CDR2 FQGTGA. Drawing the rest from reference TRBV7-3 and TRBJ1-1, the complete variable domain is GAGVSQTPSNKVTEKGKYVELRCDPISGHTALYWYRQSLGQGPEFLIYFQGTGAADDSGLPNDRFFAVRPEGSVSTLKIQRTERGDSAVYLCASSIQGDTEAFFGQGTRLTVV.

The chain has TRBV28 and TRBJ2-5; 8 bases align to TRBD1. The CDR3 contains 17 residues. Trimming cost V 3 bases and J 4 bases; bases outside gene matches: 13. Germline V gene lookup returns CDR1 MDHEN and CDR2 SYDVKM. CDR3 sequence: CASSFASGGRGRETQYF. DNA for the CDR3: TGTGCCAGCAGTTTTGCTTCGGGCGGCAGGGGGCGAGAGACCCAGTACTTC.

V usage is TRBV2 and J usage is TRBJ2-3; TRBD1 is a possible D gene (5 bases). This CDR3 region has 14 residues. The V gene lost 4 bases and the J gene lost 4 bases, with 12 bases spanning the gap. CDR1 and CDR2 (germline): SNHLY, FYNNEI. CDR3 DNA sequence: TGTGCCAGCAGTGCCCTAAGGGGCCCAGATACGCAGTATTTT. This gives the protein CASSALRGPDTQYF.

J is TRBJ1-3 and V is TRBV7-9; 7 nucleotides match TRBD1. The CDR3 consists of 16 residues. Per the germline V gene, CDR1 is SEHNR and CDR2 is FQNEAQ (reference sequence). V lost 4 bases, J lost 0 bases, and 6 bases stayed unmatched. The CDR3 DNA is TGTGCCAGCAGCTCCCCGACAGGGACCTCTGGAAACACCATATATTTT. This translates into CASSSPTGTSGNTIYF.